This entry is about one T cell receptor (beta chain). The sample comes from a study of regulatory T cells in long-lasting Graves disease. The V end lost 4 bases, the J end lost 4 bases, and 23 bases lay between the germline ends. Per germline, CDR1 SGHDT and CDR2 YYEEEE. The CDR3 has 18 residues. Arm-PCR with iRepertoire HTBI primers amplified the CDR3 regions for these TCR beta libraries. MiXCR, applied by TCRdb to the multiplex PCR reads, yields one record per CDR3 protein. The sample holds about 290,000 distinct CDR3 sequences; under 25% are singletons and the top ten take roughly three fifths. Time point defined: persistent/refractory GD, antithyroid drugs over 5 years with positive TRAb. The TCR library was made from RNA extracted from PBMCs.

The sequences come from peripheral blood mononuclear cells (PBMCs), collected when the disease was refractory, from a patient treated with antithyroid drugs. This sequence was found in a female donor with Graves disease. The rearrangement joins TRBV5-6 to TRBJ2-2; D gene unclear. The CDR3 region is CASSPSYRQSQSTGELFF. For the CDR3, the DNA is TGTGCCAGCAGCCCCTCCTATCGGCAAAGTCAGAGCACCGGGGAGCTGTTTTTT.